This section outlines one TCR beta chain sequence together with its context. What it recognizes is unknown. These data come from a study of beta chain features in type 1 diabetes. Study at large: Sorted cells, more than 95,000,000 in number, were examined across all samples.

Study-level points and caveats: Shortening that was moderate but significant affected the TCRB CDR3s of Type 1 diabetes patients in all four CD4+ subsets.

Expressed TCRB transcripts were sequenced because the entire RNA isolate underwent reverse transcription. The table came from immunoSEQ multiplex PCR; TCRdb's copy has only in-frame clones and leaves some out. The sample lists roughly 290,000 clones, about 15% occurring once. CDR3 length: 15 residues. Unmatched junction bases numbered 1, after V lost 2 bases and J lost 2 bases. Germline V gives CDR1 SGHAT, CDR2 FQNNGV. The receptor comes from a young man with type 1 diabetes. The material sequenced was naive CD4+ T cells from blood. This chain connects TRBV11-2 to TRBJ1-5, with 9 nucleotides matching TRBD1. As DNA, the CDR3 is TGTGCCAGCAGCTTAACAGGGGGCGGCAATCAGCCCCAGCATTTT. Its protein product is CASSLTGGGNQPQHF.